A single sample gave rise to the 7 T cell receptor beta chains below, sequenced in a study of blood T cell repertoires in COVID-19. The table came from immunoSEQ multiplex PCR; TCRdb's copy has only in-frame clones and leaves some out. The sample lists under 250,000 clones, about 82% occurring once. Sequenced sample: peripheral blood. These receptors were taken from a woman of 80 years or more with COVID-19, enrolled during active disease.

This sequence joins TRBV6-2 or TRBV6-3 and TRBJ1-2, with 9 bases lining up with TRBD1. The germline V gene has CDR1 MNHEY and CDR2 SVGEGT. V lost 6 bases, J lost 8 bases, and 10 bases stayed unmatched. The CDR3 has 14 residues. The CDR3 spells CASSDLRTGEGYTF. The CDR3 DNA reads as TGTGCCAGCAGCGACCTCCGGACAGGGGAGGGCTACACCTTC.

In the case of this clone: Distinct nucleotide sequences in the sample also encode this CDR3. The CDR3 spells CASSPGTGYGYTF. CDR3 sequence (DNA): TGTGCCAGTAGTCCCGGGACAGGGTATGGCTACACCTTC. The chain has TRBV19 and TRBJ1-2; 9 positions agree with TRBD1. CDR1 and CDR2 from the germline V gene are LNHDA and SQIVND (reference sequence). CDR3 size: 13 residues. V lost 5 bases and J lost 5; bases outside the gene matches: 3.

The J gene is TRBJ1-2, the V gene TRBV7-8; TRBD1 matches 7 bases. This CDR3 has 14 residues. Germline CDR1 SGHVS, CDR2 FQNEAQ. The trim removed 5 bases at V and 0 bases at J, leaving 3 bases unmatched. The CDR3 reads CASSMGQTNYGYTF. The CDR3 nucleotides read TGTGCCAGCAGCATGGGACAGACTAACTATGGCTACACCTTC.

The V and J genes are TRBV27 and TRBJ2-1; 11 nucleotides agree with TRBD1. Germline V gives CDR1 MNHEY, CDR2 SMNVEV (reference sequence). The junction had 3 bases not matched to a gene; V was cut back by 4 bases and J by 4 bases. The CDR3 contains 15 residues. The CDR3 loop reads CASSSGQGAYNEQFF. The DNA for the CDR3 is TGTGCCAGCAGTTCCGGACAGGGGGCATACAATGAGCAGTTCTTC.

This clone was recorded only once. The rearrangement uses TRBV7-3 and TRBJ1-4; D unresolved. CDR1 is SGHTA and CDR2 is FQGTGA in the germline V gene. The V end was cut by 5 bases, the J end by 10 bases, with 14 bases between. The CDR3 length is 13 residues. The CDR3 reads CASSQDGVGKLFF. The CDR3 coding sequence is TGTGCCAGCAGCCAGGACGGGGTGGGAAAACTGTTTTTT.

The V and J genes are TRBV6-5 and TRBJ1-1; tentative D call: TRBD1 (5 bases). Between the trimmed V and J ends, which lost 6 bases and 6 bases, there was a span of 17 bases. CDR3 length equals 14 residues. Germline CDR1 reads MNHEY; CDR2 reads SVGAGI. In DNA form, the CDR3 reads TGTGCCAGCAGCGATCCCATGGGGGGACCTGAAGCTTTCTTT. Translated, it gives CASSDPMGGPEAFF.

The table lists this clone with a few counts. The chain links TRBV19 to TRBJ1-1; D perhaps matches TRBD1 (6 bases). From germline, CDR1 is LNHDA and CDR2 SQIVND (reference sequence). Trimming cost V 7 bases and J 4 bases, with 19 bases left between them. The CDR3 sequence is 15 residues long. CDR3: CASTTGGGLGTEAFF. The CDR3 nucleotides are TGTGCCAGTACCACGGGAGGGGGGTTAGGCACTGAAGCTTTCTTT.